These T cell receptor beta chains were read from a single sample in a study of shared clonotypes between healthy human individuals. Here immunoSEQ multiplex PCR was the method, and the copy in TCRdb shows in-frame clones only, minus some. The repertoire holds roughly 2.1 million clones, with 90% to 95% as singletons. The sequencing input was naive CD8+ T cells from PBMCs. The receptors shown here come from a man younger than 35 in good health. Some clones in this sample may be carry-over from other donors' samples. Both conserved end residues are part of each CDR3. Each record gives: clone size, J gene, CDR3 length, D gene, V gene, CDR3 DNA, CDR3 protein. A D gene is named only where the DNA matches it firmly. The listing skips clone size in some rows; elsewhere it reads once, few, many or a size class.

size: -
J: TRBJ1-4
length: 14
D: TRBD1
V: TRBV7-9
DNA: TGTGCCAGCAGCAGCAGTAGGGGGCATGAAAAACTGTTTTTT
CDR3: CASSSSRGHEKLFF

size: -
J: TRBJ1-5
length: 16
D: -
V: TRBV28
DNA: TGTGCCAGCAGCCAAAGGGCGGTACAGGGCAATCAGCCCCAGCATTTT
CDR3: CASSQRAVQGNQPQHF

size: -
J: TRBJ2-1
length: 16
D: TRBD2
V: TRBV9
DNA: TGTGCCAGCAGCCCTTGGGGGGGGAGCTCCTACAATGAGCAGTTCTTC
CDR3: CASSPWGGSSYNEQFF

size: -
J: TRBJ2-3
length: 16
D: -
V: TRBV5-6
DNA: TGTGCCAGCAGCTGGGGGACTGCAATCTACACAGATACGCAGTATTTT
CDR3: CASSWGTAIYTDTQYF

size: -
J: TRBJ2-7
length: 11
D: -
V: TRBV5-6
DNA: TGTGCCAGCAGCTTGGGGGGAGAGCAGTACTTC
CDR3: CASSLGGEQYF

size: once
J: TRBJ1-4
length: 16
D: -
V: TRBV30
DNA: TGTGCCTGGGGGATGGGGACGACGCGGGGTGATGAAAAACTGTTTTTT
CDR3: CAWGMGTTRGDEKLFF

size: -
J: TRBJ1-1
length: 14
D: -
V: TRBV19
DNA: TGTGCCAGTAGTCCGGGAACGATGAACACTGAAGCTTTCTTT
CDR3: CASSPGTMNTEAFF

size: -
J: TRBJ2-5
length: 13
D: -
V: TRBV7-3
DNA: TGTGCCAGCAGCCCGAGGAGGGGAGAGACCCAGTACTTC
CDR3: CASSPRRGETQYF

size: -
J: TRBJ1-1
length: 13
D: -
V: TRBV7-8
DNA: TGTGCCAGCTCCCTGGCGATGAACACTGAAGCTTTCTTT
CDR3: CASSLAMNTEAFF

size: -
J: TRBJ2-7
length: 13
D: TRBD2
V: TRBV11-2
DNA: TGTGCCAGCACCTTTAGCGGGAGCTACGAGCAGTACTTC
CDR3: CASTFSGSYEQYF

size: -
J: TRBJ1-1
length: 12
D: -
V: TRBV27
DNA: TGTGCCAGCAGTTCCGGGCAGGTTAAAGCTTTCTTT
CDR3: CASSSGQVKAFF

size: once
J: TRBJ2-7
length: 15
D: TRBD1
V: TRBV5-6
DNA: TGTGCCAGCAGCCTGGACAGGGGGCTCCTCTACGAGCAGTACTTC
CDR3: CASSLDRGLLYEQYF

size: -
J: TRBJ1-1
length: 18
D: -
V: TRBV7-9
DNA: TGTGCCAGCAGCCCTCCGCTCCCCAGGGAGGGAGTGAACACTGAAGCTTTCTTT
CDR3: CASSPPLPREGVNTEAFF

size: -
J: TRBJ2-3
length: 13
D: -
V: TRBV11-3
DNA: TGTGCCAGCAGCATACTCCGCACAGATACGCAGTATTTT
CDR3: CASSILRTDTQYF

size: -
J: TRBJ1-2
length: 14
D: -
V: TRBV5-6
DNA: TGTGCCAGCAGCTGGTCCGGCAGCGGTAATGGCTACACCTTC
CDR3: CASSWSGSGNGYTF

size: -
J: TRBJ2-1
length: 15
D: TRBD2
V: TRBV27
DNA: TGTGCCAGCATACACAGCGGGAGGGCCCTTGATGAGCAGTTCTTC
CDR3: CASIHSGRALDEQFF

size: -
J: TRBJ2-5
length: 16
D: -
V: TRBV5-4
DNA: TGTGCCAGCAGCGCAGACCCCTGGACGACTAAAGAGACCCAGTACTTC
CDR3: CASSADPWTTKETQYF

size: -
J: TRBJ2-5
length: 14
D: -
V: TRBV27
DNA: TGTGCCAGCAGTTTAACGGGGGCGCAGGAGACCCAGTACTTC
CDR3: CASSLTGAQETQYF

size: -
J: TRBJ2-7
length: 15
D: TRBD2
V: TRBV28
DNA: TGTGCCAGCAGCCCGGTTGGGCTAGCGGGAAACGAGCAGTACTTC
CDR3: CASSPVGLAGNEQYF

size: -
J: TRBJ2-3
length: 14
D: -
V: TRBV7-3
DNA: TGTGCCAGCAGCTTAGACCCTGGGGCAGATACGCAGTATTTT
CDR3: CASSLDPGADTQYF

size: -
J: TRBJ2-7
length: 15
D: TRBD2
V: TRBV9
DNA: TGTGCCAGCAGCCCCCGGACTAGCGGGGCTTACGAGCAGTACTTC
CDR3: CASSPRTSGAYEQYF

size: -
J: TRBJ2-2
length: 13
D: TRBD1
V: TRBV19
DNA: TGTGCCGGTAGGGACAGCAACACCGGGGAGCTGTTTTTT
CDR3: CAGRDSNTGELFF

size: -
J: TRBJ2-7
length: 15
D: -
V: TRBV27
DNA: TGTGCCAGCAGTTTAGTGCGCACCCCCAACTACGAGCAGTACTTC
CDR3: CASSLVRTPNYEQYF

size: -
J: TRBJ2-1
length: 14
D: -
V: TRBV7-7
DNA: TGTGCCAGCAGCCCCGTCGGTGGGGGCAATGAGCAGTTCTTC
CDR3: CASSPVGGGNEQFF

size: -
J: TRBJ2-1
length: 12
D: -
V: TRBV7-9
DNA: TGTGCCAGCAGCCCGGCGTGGAATGAGCAGTTCTTC
CDR3: CASSPAWNEQFF

size: -
J: TRBJ1-2
length: 14
D: TRBD1
V: TRBV28
DNA: TGTGCCAGCAGTTACCGACAGGGGCCCTATGGCTACACCTTC
CDR3: CASSYRQGPYGYTF

size: -
J: TRBJ2-1
length: 16
D: -
V: TRBV27
DNA: TGTGCCAGCAGTCTCCTCAAACCGACAGCTTACAATGAGCAGTTCTTC
CDR3: CASSLLKPTAYNEQFF

size: -
J: TRBJ2-7
length: 14
D: TRBD2
V: TRBV7-8
DNA: TGTGCCAGCAGCTATAGCGGGAACACCTACGAGCAGTACTTC
CDR3: CASSYSGNTYEQYF

size: -
J: TRBJ1-2
length: 16
D: TRBD1
V: TRBV27
DNA: TGTGCCAGCAGTTTGACACAGGGGGCGCCGCTTCATGGCTACACCTTC
CDR3: CASSLTQGAPLHGYTF

size: -
J: TRBJ2-1
length: 15
D: -
V: TRBV2
DNA: TGTGCCAGCAGTGAAGACCAGAACTCCTACAATGAGCAGTTCTTC
CDR3: CASSEDQNSYNEQFF

size: -
J: TRBJ2-4
length: 19
D: TRBD2
V: TRBV2
DNA: TGTGCCAGCAGTGCCGACGGACTAGCGGAAACTCTAGCCAAAAACATTCAGTACTTC
CDR3: CASSADGLAETLAKNIQYF

size: -
J: TRBJ1-3
length: 15
D: -
V: TRBV6-1
DNA: TGTGCCAGCACCGATTATTGGGGCTCTGGAAACACCATATATTTT
CDR3: CASTDYWGSGNTIYF

size: -
J: TRBJ2-2
length: 16
D: TRBD2
V: TRBV5-5
DNA: TGTGCCAGCAGCCCCTTAATAGCGGGAGGGATCGGGGAGCTGTTTTTT
CDR3: CASSPLIAGGIGELFF